Below, 24 T cell receptor beta chains from the same sample are listed, as sequenced in a study of radiotherapy plus CTLA-4 blockade in lung cancer. The table came from immunoSEQ multiplex PCR; TCRdb's copy has only in-frame clones and leaves some out. The sample includes some 40,000 clones, roughly 73% of them seen just once. The input for sequencing was peripheral blood, taken from a patient treated with radiotherapy plus ipilimumab. Every receptor here comes from a human donor with non-small cell lung cancer that progressed on radiotherapy plus ipilimumab.

This clone turned up a few times. The genes are TRBV18 and TRBJ2-3; TRBD2 matches 9 bases. The germline CDR1 and CDR2 sequences are KGHSH and LQKENI. Losses at the gene ends were 6 bases for V and 0 bases for J; bases not matched to a gene: 7. The CDR3 extends over 16 amino acids. The CDR3 here is CASSPTGTSSTDTQYF. CDR3 bases: TGTGCCAGCTCCCCCACGGGGACTAGCAGCACAGATACGCAGTATTTT.

This chain joins TRBV27 and TRBJ1-5; D unclear. Between the trimmed V and J ends, which lost 5 bases and 1 base, there was a span of 12 bases. The CDR3 totals 15 residues. Per germline, CDR1 MNHEY and CDR2 SMNVEV (reference sequence). The CDR3 coding sequence is TGTGCCAGCAGTGAGGGAATTATAAGCAATCAGCCCCAGCATTTT. Translation gives CASSEGIISNQPQHF.

J is TRBJ2-5 and V is TRBV2; 7 bases align to TRBD1. This CDR3 has 14 amino acids. From germline, CDR1 is SNHLY and CDR2 FYNNEI. Trimming at V came to 3 bases and at J to 4 bases, leaving 5 bases not matched to a gene. CDR3 nucleotides: TGTGCCAGCAGTGAGGAACAGGGGATAGAGACCCAGTACTTC. Its translation: CASSEEQGIETQYF.

This sequence joins TRBV4-2 and TRBJ2-2; 8 bases map to TRBD2. The CDR3 runs 15 residues. Germline values: CDR1 LGHNA, CDR2 YNFKEQ. V gave up 6 bases and J gave up 3 bases; unmatched junction bases: 6. CDR3 DNA: TGTGCCAGCAGGTCTAGCGGGCTGTACACCGGGGAGCTGTTTTTT. This sequence encodes CASRSSGLYTGELFF.

CDR3 residues: CASSLGAAGANVLTF. The CDR3 DNA reads TGTGCCAGCAGCTTAGGTGCAGCTGGGGCCAACGTCCTGACTTTC. The V and J genes are TRBV7-6 and TRBJ2-6; D not resolved. V was pared by 1 base and J by 2 bases, with 6 bases between. The CDR3 runs to 15 residues. CDR1 and CDR2 from the germline V gene are SGHVS and FNYEAQ.

The rearrangement joins TRBV5-1 to TRBJ1-1; D is possibly TRBD1 (5 bases). Looked up from germline, CDR1 is SGHRS and CDR2 is YFSETQ. This CDR3 has 14 amino acids. Trimming pared 4 bases from V and 1 base from J, leaving 11 bases between. CDR3 loop: CASSQLGGNTEAFF. CDR3 nucleotides: TGCGCCAGCAGCCAACTGGGGGGGAACACTGAAGCTTTCTTT.

The V gene is TRBV7-9, the J gene TRBJ2-7; D gene unclear. The CDR3 has 17 residues. V was pared by 5 bases and J by 1 base, with 21 bases between. The germline CDR1 and CDR2 sequences are SEHNR and FQNEAQ (reference sequence). CDR3 sequence: CASSPTTRLPWSYEQYF. The CDR3, as DNA: TGTGCCAGCAGCCCAACTACGCGCCTCCCCTGGTCCTACGAGCAGTACTTC.

V gene TRBV10-3 combines with J gene TRBJ2-2; maybe TRBD2 (6 bases). V was trimmed by 11 bases and J by 6 bases, leaving 22 bases between them. The germline gives CDR1 ENHRY, CDR2 SYGVKD. The CDR3 runs 15 residues. DNA for the CDR3: TGTGCCTACCGAGTGGGAGGCAGTTTCTCCGGGGAGCTGTTTTTT. Its translation is CAYRVGGSFSGELFF.

The chain has TRBV27 and TRBJ1-1, with D hard to call. Trimming left V 4 bases short and J 2 bases short, with 8 bases between. Germline CDR1 and CDR2: MNHEY and SMNVEV (reference sequence). CDR3 length: 13 residues. CDR3 residues: CASSYKRNTEAFF. Here the CDR3 DNA reads TGTGCCAGCAGTTATAAGCGTAACACTGAAGCTTTCTTT.

The chain recombines TRBV7-8 with TRBJ2-2; TRBD1 aligns across 7 bases. Germline V gene lookup returns CDR1 SGHVS and CDR2 FQNEAQ. There are 15 residues in the CDR3. V was pared by 5 bases and J by 0 bases, with 3 bases of the junction left unmatched. CDR3 DNA sequence: TGTGCCAGCAGCAAGGGACAGCCGAACACCGGGGAGCTGTTTTTT. It encodes CASSKGQPNTGELFF.

This clone appeared a single time. The chain combines TRBV5-1 with TRBJ1-5; possible D gene TRBD1, 5 bases. V dropped 0 bases and J dropped 3 bases, with 10 bases sitting between them. Germline V lookup: CDR1 SGHRS, CDR2 YFSETQ. The CDR3 runs 15 residues. The DNA of the CDR3 is TGCGCCAGCAGCTTGGGCGACAGCTACAATCAGCCCCAGCATTTT. Translation: CASSLGDSYNQPQHF.

The DNA for the CDR3 is TGTGCCAGCAGTGCGACTAGGCTATTCTCCTACAATGAGCAGTTCTTC. It is translated as CASSATRLFSYNEQFF. V and J are TRBV2 and TRBJ2-1; possibly TRBD2 for D (6 bases). The ends were cut back, 4 bases at V and 0 bases at J, with 13 bases in the middle. Germline values: CDR1 SNHLY, CDR2 FYNNEI. CDR3 length equals 16 residues.

The J gene is TRBJ2-2, the V gene TRBV5-4; 8 nucleotides match TRBD2. V gave up 4 bases and J gave up 4 bases; unmatched junction bases: 12. Germline V gives CDR1 SGHNT, CDR2 YYREEE (reference sequence). This CDR3 is built from 17 residues. The CDR3 bases are TGTGCCAGCAGCCAAGGAGGTCGGGGGGGCGTCACCGGGGAGCTGTTTTTT. Translation: CASSQGGRGGVTGELFF.

This clone has only one observation. V gene TRBV5-4 combines with J gene TRBJ2-7; 10 bases fit TRBD1. The CDR3 runs to 15 residues. Germline CDR1 reads SGHNT; CDR2 reads YYREEE (reference sequence). The J segment lost 4 bases and the V segment lost 5 bases, leaving 9 bases of the junction unmatched. This CDR3 reads CASSFGQGVNYEQYF. CDR3 bases: TGTGCCAGCAGTTTCGGACAGGGGGTTAATTACGAGCAGTACTTC.

The chain recombines TRBV9 with TRBJ2-3, with D possibly matching TRBD1 (6 bases). Germline loops: CDR1 SGDLS, CDR2 YYNGEE. The CDR3 has 16 residues. Trimming left V 0 bases short and J 7 bases short, with 18 bases between. The CDR3 region has the DNA TGTGCCAGCAGCGTAGCCCCAGAACAGGGAATGAATACGCAGTATTTT. Protein: CASSVAPEQGMNTQYF.

V is TRBV6-1 and J is TRBJ1-6; 7 bases are shared with TRBD1. The germline CDR1 and CDR2 sequences are MNHNS and SASEGT. Trimming at V came to 11 bases and at J to 11 bases, leaving 18 bases not matched to a gene. CDR3 size: 15 residues. The CDR3 sequence: CAVKRQGTMDAPLHF. Written as DNA, the CDR3 is TGTGCCGTAAAAAGACAGGGTACTATGGACGCACCCCTCCACTTT.

This clone was detected once. The V gene is TRBV11-2, the J gene TRBJ2-7; tentatively, D is TRBD2 (5 bases). The germline gives CDR1 SGHAT, CDR2 FQNNGV. V was clipped by 4 bases and J by 4 bases, with 17 bases between them. This CDR3 has 15 residues. For the CDR3, the DNA is TGTGCCAGCAGCTCAGCGGTACGGGGAGTTTACGAGCAGTACTTC. The encoded protein is CASSSAVRGVYEQYF.

The V call is TRBV7-9, the J call TRBJ2-5, with 9 nucleotides matching TRBD1. The DNA end is more similar to TRBJ2-7, so the J call may be wrong. This CDR3 is built from 14 residues. Germline lookup yields CDR1 SEHNR and CDR2 FQNEAQ (reference sequence). CDR3 DNA: TGTGCCAGCAGCCACGGACAGGGGACCTACGAGCAGTACTTC. Translation gives CASSHGQGTYEQYF.

This chain joins TRBV27 and TRBJ1-1; tentatively, D is TRBD1 (6 bases). CDR1 is MNHEY and CDR2 is SMNVEV in the germline V gene (reference sequence). The CDR3 has 14 residues. Trimming removed 3 bases from V and 0 bases from J, with 8 bases in between. CDR3 sequence (DNA): TGTGCCAGCAGTTTGGGACATATGAACACTGAAGCTTTCTTT. This gives the protein CASSLGHMNTEAFF.

This chain joins TRBV2 and TRBJ1-5; a weak D match, TRBD1 (5 bases). Germline assignment: CDR1 SNHLY and CDR2 FYNNEI. V lost 6 bases and J 0 bases, leaving 12 bases between the germline ends. The CDR3 spans 15 residues. CDR3 DNA: TGTGCCAGCAGCAAGACAGATAATAGCAATCAGCCCCAGCATTTT. Protein product: CASSKTDNSNQPQHF.

This chain connects TRBV14 to TRBJ1-2, with 7 nucleotides matching TRBD1. This CDR3 has 14 residues. From germline, CDR1 is SGHDN and CDR2 FVKESK. V dropped 4 bases and J dropped 6; count of bases not matched to a gene: 8. The CDR3 reads CASSLVHRGHGYTF. CDR3 bases: TGTGCCAGCAGCCTAGTGCACAGGGGACATGGCTACACCTTC. The variable domain in full, with the rest retrieved from reference TRBV14 and TRBJ1-2, is EAGVTQFPSHSVIEKGQTVTLRCDPISGHDNLYWYRRVMGKEIKFLLHFVKESKQDESGMPNNRFLAERTGGTYSTLKVQPAELEDSGVYFCASSLVHRGHGYTFGSGTRLTVV.

The chain employs TRBV4-3 and TRBJ2-1; 10 nucleotides agree with TRBD2. Germline V lookup: CDR1 LGHNA, CDR2 YSLEER. The CDR3 spans 15 residues. With V trimmed by 1 base and J by 4 bases, 1 base remained unmatched. In nucleotides, the CDR3 is TGCGCCAGCAGCCAAGGGACTAGCGGATACAATGAGCAGTTCTTC. This encodes CASSQGTSGYNEQFF.

DNA of the CDR3: TGCGCCAGCAGCTTGGATGCGGGGGGCTATGGCTACACCTTC. This gives the protein CASSLDAGGYGYTF. The J gene is TRBJ1-2, the V gene TRBV5-1, with D maybe TRBD1 (5 bases). Germline values: CDR1 SGHRS, CDR2 YFSETQ. CDR3 size: 14 residues. With 0 bases removed from V and 4 bases from J, the gap between germline ends came to 10 bases.

The chain carries TRBV6-5 and TRBJ2-7; D is unresolved. CDR3 size: 14 residues. The germline CDR1 and CDR2 sequences are MNHEY and SVGAGI. Trimming cost V 5 bases and J 3 bases, with 14 bases left between them. The CDR3 DNA reads TGTGCCAGCAGTCCCCGTGGGTCGGGCTACGAGCAGTACTTC. Protein sequence: CASSPRGSGYEQYF.